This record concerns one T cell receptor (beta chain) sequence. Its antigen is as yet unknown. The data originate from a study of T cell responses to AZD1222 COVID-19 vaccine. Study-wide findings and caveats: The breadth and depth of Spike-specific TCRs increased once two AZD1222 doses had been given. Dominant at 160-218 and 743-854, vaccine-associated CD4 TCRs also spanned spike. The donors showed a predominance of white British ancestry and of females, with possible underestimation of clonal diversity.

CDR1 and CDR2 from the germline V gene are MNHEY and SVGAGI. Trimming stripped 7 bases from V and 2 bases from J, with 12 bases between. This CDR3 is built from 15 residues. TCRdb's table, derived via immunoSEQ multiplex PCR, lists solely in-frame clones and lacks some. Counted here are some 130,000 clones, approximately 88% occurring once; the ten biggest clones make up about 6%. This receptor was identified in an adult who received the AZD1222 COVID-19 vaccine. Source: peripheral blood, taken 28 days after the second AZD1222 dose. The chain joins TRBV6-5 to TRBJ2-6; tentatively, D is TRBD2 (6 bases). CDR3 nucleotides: TGTGCCAGCAACCACGGGGGTGCTGGGGCCAACGTCCTGACTTTC. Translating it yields CASNHGGAGANVLTF.